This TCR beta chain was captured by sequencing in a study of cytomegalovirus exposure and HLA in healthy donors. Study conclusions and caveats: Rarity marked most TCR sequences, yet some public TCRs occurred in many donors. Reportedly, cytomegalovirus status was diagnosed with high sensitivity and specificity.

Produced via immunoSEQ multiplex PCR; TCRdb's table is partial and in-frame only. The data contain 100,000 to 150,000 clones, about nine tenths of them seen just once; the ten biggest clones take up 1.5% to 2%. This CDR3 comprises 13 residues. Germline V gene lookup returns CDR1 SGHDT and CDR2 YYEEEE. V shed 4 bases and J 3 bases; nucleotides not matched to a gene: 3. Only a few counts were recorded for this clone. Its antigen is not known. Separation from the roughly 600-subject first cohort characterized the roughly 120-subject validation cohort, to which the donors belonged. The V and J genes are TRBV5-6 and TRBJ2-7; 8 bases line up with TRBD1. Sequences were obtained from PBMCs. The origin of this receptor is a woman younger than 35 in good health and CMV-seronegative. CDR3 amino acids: CASSQTGVYEQYF. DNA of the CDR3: TGTGCCAGCAGCCAGACAGGGGTCTACGAGCAGTACTTC.